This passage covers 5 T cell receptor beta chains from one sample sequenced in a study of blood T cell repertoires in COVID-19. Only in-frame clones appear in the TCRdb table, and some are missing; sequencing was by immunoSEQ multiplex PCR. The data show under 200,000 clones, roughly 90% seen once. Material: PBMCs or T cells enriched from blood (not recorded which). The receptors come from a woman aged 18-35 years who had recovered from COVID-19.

The CDR3 spells CASSIGTGAATYGYTF. The CDR3, as DNA: TGTGCCAGTAGTATTGGGACAGGGGCGGCTACCTATGGCTACACCTTC. V gene TRBV19 combines with J gene TRBJ1-2; 10 bases fit TRBD1. The V gene's germline CDR1 is LNHDA and CDR2 SQIVND (reference sequence). The CDR3 has 16 amino acids. The ends lost 3 bases at V and 4 bases at J; junction bases unmatched: 8.

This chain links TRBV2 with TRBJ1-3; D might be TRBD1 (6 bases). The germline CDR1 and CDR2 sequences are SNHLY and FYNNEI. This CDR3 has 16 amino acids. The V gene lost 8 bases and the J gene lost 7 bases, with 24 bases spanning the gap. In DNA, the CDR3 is TGTGCCAGCTTTCCCCGATTCCCCAGGGGTCCGAACACCATATATTTT. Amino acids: CASFPRFPRGPNTIYF.

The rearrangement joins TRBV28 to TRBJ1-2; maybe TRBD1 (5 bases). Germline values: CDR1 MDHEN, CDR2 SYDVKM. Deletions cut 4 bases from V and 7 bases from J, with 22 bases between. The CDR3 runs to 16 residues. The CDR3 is CASSSRRTDRGSGYTF. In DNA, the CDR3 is TGTGCCAGCAGTTCCAGACGGACGGACCGGGGGTCTGGCTACACCTTC.

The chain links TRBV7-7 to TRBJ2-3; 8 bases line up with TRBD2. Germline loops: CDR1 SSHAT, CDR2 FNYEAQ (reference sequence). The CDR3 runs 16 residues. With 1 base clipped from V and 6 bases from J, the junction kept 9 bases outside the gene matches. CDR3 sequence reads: CASSLGAGGATDTQYF. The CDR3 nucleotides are TGTGCCAGCAGCTTAGGTGCGGGAGGAGCAACGGATACGCAGTATTTT.

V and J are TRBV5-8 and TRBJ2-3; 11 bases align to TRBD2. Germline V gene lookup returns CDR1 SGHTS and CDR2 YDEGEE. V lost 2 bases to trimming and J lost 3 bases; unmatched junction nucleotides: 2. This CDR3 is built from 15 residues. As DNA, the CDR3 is TGTGCCAGCAGCTTAAGACTAGCGGGGACAGATACGCAGTATTTT. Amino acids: CASSLRLAGTDTQYF.